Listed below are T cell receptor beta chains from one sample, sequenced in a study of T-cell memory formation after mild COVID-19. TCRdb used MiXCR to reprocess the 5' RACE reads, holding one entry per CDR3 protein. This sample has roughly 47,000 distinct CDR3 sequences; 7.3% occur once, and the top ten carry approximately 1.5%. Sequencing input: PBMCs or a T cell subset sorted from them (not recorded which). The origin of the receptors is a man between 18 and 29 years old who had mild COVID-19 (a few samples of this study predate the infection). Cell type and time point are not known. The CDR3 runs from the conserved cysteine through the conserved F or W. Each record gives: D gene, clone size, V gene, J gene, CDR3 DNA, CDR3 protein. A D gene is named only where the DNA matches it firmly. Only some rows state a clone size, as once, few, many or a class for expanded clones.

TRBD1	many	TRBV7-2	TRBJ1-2	TGTGCCAGCAGCCCAGGACAGGGCTATGGCTACACCTTC	CASSPGQGYGYTF
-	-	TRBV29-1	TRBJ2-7	TGCAGCGTTGACGGGGAGGAAGGGGGGGACTACGAGCAGTACTTC	CSVDGEEGGDYEQYF
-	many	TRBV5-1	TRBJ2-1	TGCGCCAGCAGGCAGACCGGGAGCTCCTACAATGAGCAGTTCTTC	CASRQTGSSYNEQFF
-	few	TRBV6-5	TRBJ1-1	TGTGCCAGCAGTCGGCGAAGTAAGGACACTGAAGCTTTCTTT	CASSRRSKDTEAFF
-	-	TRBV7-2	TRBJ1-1	TGTGCCAGCAGCCCGGTGTTCGGGGGCCGAACTGAAGCTTTCTTT	CASSPVFGGRTEAFF
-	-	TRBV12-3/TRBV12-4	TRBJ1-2	TGTGCCAGCAGACCGGGGCTCGGAATTGAGTATGGCTACACCTTC	CASRPGLGIEYGYTF
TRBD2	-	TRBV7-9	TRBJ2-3	TGTGCCAGCAGCTTCCCAGCGGGGGGGACAAATACGCAGTATTTT	CASSFPAGGTNTQYF
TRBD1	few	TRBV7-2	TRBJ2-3	TGTGCCAGCAGCTTCTACAGGGGGAGTGCAGATACGCAGTATTTT	CASSFYRGSADTQYF
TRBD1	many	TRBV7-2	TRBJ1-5	TGTGCCAGCAGCCCGGGACAGGGGGCGAGTCAGCCCCAGCATTTT	CASSPGQGASQPQHF
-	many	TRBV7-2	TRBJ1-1	TGTGCCAGCAGTCTCGTTGGGCGGTCTGAAGCTTTCTTT	CASSLVGRSEAFF
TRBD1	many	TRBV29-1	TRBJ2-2	TGCAGCGTTGAAGCAGGGGGCCGGACCGGGGAGCTGTTTTTT	CSVEAGGRTGELFF
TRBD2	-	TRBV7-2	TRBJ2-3	TGTGCCAGCAGCTCAGATAGCGGGGGTGCAGATACGCAGTATTTT	CASSSDSGGADTQYF
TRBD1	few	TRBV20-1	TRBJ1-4	TGCAGTGTATCAGATACAGGGGGCGGTGAAAAACTGTTTTTT	CSVSDTGGGEKLFF
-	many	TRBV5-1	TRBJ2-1	TGCGCCAGCAGCTTGGAAGGGGGTGAGCAGTTCTTC	CASSLEGGEQFF
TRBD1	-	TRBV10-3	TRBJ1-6	TGTGCCATCAGTGAGACCACAGGGGGGGGGACCGATTCACCCCTCCACTTT	CAISETTGGGTDSPLHF
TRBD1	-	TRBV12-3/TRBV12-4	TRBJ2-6	TGTGCCAGCAGTTTAGTGAACAACAGGGGGCGACGTGGGGCCAACGTCCTGACTTTC	CASSLVNNRGRRGANVLTF
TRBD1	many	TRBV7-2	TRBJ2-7	TGTGCCAGCAGCTCAGGGGGTCCCTCTTACGAGCAGTACTTC	CASSSGGPSYEQYF
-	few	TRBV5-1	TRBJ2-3	TGCGCCAGCAGCTCCGGGATCACTCCCACCACAGATACGCAGTATTTT	CASSSGITPTTDTQYF
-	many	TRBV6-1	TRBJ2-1	TGTGCCAGCAGTGAAATGGCGGGGAACGAGCAGTTCTTC	CASSEMAGNEQFF
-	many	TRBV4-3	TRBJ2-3	TGCGCCAGCAGCCAAGAGGAAGGGTCCCGGCGTTATTTT	CASSQEEGSRRYF
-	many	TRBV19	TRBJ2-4	TGTGCCAGTAGTGACCCCGGACAGTGGGAAAACATTCAGTACTTC	CASSDPGQWENIQYF
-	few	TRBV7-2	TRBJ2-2	TGTGCCAGCAGCCGTATAGGGAAGGGGGGCATGGACACCGGGGAGCTGTTTTTT	CASSRIGKGGMDTGELFF
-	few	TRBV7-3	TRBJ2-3	TGTGCCAGCAGCTTGGGGAATACGGGTCACACAGATACGCAGTATTTT	CASSLGNTGHTDTQYF
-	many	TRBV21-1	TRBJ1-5	TGTGCCAGCAGCTCTATCAGGGGCGGCGGCCAGCCCCAGCATTTT	CASSSIRGGGQPQHF
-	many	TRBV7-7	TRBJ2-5	TGTGCTAGCAGCTTAGCGCGTCAAGAGACCCAGTACTTC	CASSLARQETQYF
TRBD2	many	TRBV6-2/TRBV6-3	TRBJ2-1	TGTGCCAGCAGTTACATGAGCGGGGAGGGGCAGTTCTTC	CASSYMSGEGQFF
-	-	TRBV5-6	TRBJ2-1	TGTGCCAGCAGCTTGGCCGGGACATTCGCGCTTAACAATGAGCAGTTCTTC	CASSLAGTFALNNEQFF
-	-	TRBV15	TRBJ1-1	TGTGCCACCAGCAGAGATACCATGAACACTGAAGCTTTCTTT	CATSRDTMNTEAFF
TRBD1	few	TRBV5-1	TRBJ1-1	TGCGCCAGCAGCTGGAGGGACAGGACAAACACTGAAGCTTTCTTT	CASSWRDRTNTEAFF
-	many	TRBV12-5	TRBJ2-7	TGTGCTAGTAGAGTCTTTTCCGAGCAGTACTTC	CASRVFSEQYF
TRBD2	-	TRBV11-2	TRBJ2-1	TGTGCCAGCAGCCAATACGGGGGGGCCTTAAATGAGCAGTTCTTC	CASSQYGGALNEQFF
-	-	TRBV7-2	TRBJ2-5	TGTGCCAGCAGCTTAGGATTAGACCGTCAAGAGACCCAGTACTTC	CASSLGLDRQETQYF
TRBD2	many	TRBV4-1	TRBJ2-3	TGCGCCAGCAGCCAGTCTCCGGGACTAGCCGCAGATACGCAGTATTTT	CASSQSPGLAADTQYF
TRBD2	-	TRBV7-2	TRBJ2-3	TGTGCCAGCAGCTTAGGTAGCGGGGGCGTAGATACGCAGTATTTT	CASSLGSGGVDTQYF
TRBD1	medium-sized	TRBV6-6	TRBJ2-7	TGTGCCAGCAGTTACTCGTATGGGACAGGCCCTTTTGGGGAGCAGTACTTC	CASSYSYGTGPFGEQYF
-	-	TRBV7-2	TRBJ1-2	TGTGCCAGCAGCTTTTTATTAGCCAGGCGGGTAAACTATGGCTACACCTTC	CASSFLLARRVNYGYTF
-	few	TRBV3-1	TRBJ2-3	TGTGCCAGCAGCCAAGACTATAGGGGAGATACGCAGTATTTT	CASSQDYRGDTQYF
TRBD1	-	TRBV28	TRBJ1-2	TGTGCCAGCAGCACCGGACAGGGGGCCGACTATGGCTACACCTTC	CASSTGQGADYGYTF
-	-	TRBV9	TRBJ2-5	TGTGCCAGCAGCCTCTTAGGGATACGCCAAGAGACCCAGTACTTC	CASSLLGIRQETQYF
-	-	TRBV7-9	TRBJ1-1	TGTGCCAGCAGCTTAGTGTCGGAAACTGAAGCTTTCTTT	CASSLVSETEAFF
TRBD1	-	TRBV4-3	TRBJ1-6	TGCGCCAGCAGCCAGGACGTGGACAGGGGGAGCCCCTATAATTCACCCCTCCACTTT	CASSQDVDRGSPYNSPLHF
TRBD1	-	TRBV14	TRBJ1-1	TGTGCCAGCAGCCGGAACAGGGGCACTGAAGCTTTCTTT	CASSRNRGTEAFF
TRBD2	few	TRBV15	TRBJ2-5	TGTGCCACCAGCAGGCTCCGGGCGGGGGGCCGCCAAGAGACCCAGTACTTC	CATSRLRAGGRQETQYF
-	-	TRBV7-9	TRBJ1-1	TGTGCCAGCAGCACGGGTTTTGGGGGAACTGAAGCTTTCTTT	CASSTGFGGTEAFF
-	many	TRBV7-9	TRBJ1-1	TGTGCCAGCAGCCCCACAGAGAACACTGAAGCTTTCTTT	CASSPTENTEAFF
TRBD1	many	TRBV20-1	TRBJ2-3	TGCAGTGCTAGACCAATCGACAGGGTAGCAGATACGCAGTATTTT	CSARPIDRVADTQYF
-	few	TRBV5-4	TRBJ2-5	TGTGCCAGCAGCAGAGTGGGGAGGCAAGAGACCCAGTACTTC	CASSRVGRQETQYF
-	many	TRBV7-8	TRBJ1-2	TGTGCCAGCAGCTTGGGTCTTCGTCGGAGGGGCTACACCTTC	CASSLGLRRRGYTF
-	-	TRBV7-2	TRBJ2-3	TGTGCCAGCAGCTTAGGTCTAACGCAGTATTTT	CASSLGLTQYF
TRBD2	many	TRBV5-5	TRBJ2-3	TGTGCCAGCAGCCCCGGCCTAGCGGGTCGGAGCACAGATACGCAGTATTTT	CASSPGLAGRSTDTQYF
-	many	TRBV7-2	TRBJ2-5	TGTGCCAGCAGCTTACTCGGCCGGCCCCCGGAGACCCAGTACTTC	CASSLLGRPPETQYF
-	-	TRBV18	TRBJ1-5	TGTGCCAGCTCCTCTATACAGGGTAATCAGCCCCAGCATTTT	CASSSIQGNQPQHF